What follows are 17 T cell receptor beta chains derived from one specimen sequenced in a study of blood T cell repertoires in COVID-19. Repertoires were generated with immunoSEQ multiplex PCR, while TCRdb's copy carries only in-frame clones and drops some. The sample has roughly 290,000 clones; approximately 88% are singletons. Input material: PBMCs or T cells enriched from blood (not recorded which). The origin of the receptors is a middle-aged woman who had recovered from COVID-19.

The chain employs TRBV28 and TRBJ1-5; maybe TRBD1 (6 bases). Deletions cut 5 bases from V and 6 bases from J, with 14 bases between. The CDR3 totals 14 residues. The germline gives CDR1 MDHEN, CDR2 SYDVKM. CDR3 coding DNA: TGTGCCAGCAGTCTCAGGACCAGGGGTCAGCCCCAGCATTTT. Its protein is CASSLRTRGQPQHF.

V is TRBV7-8 and J is TRBJ1-5; TRBD1 might be the D (6 bases). V gave up 0 bases and J gave up 4 bases, with 22 bases separating them. This CDR3 spans 19 amino acids. In germline, CDR1 is SGHVS, CDR2 FQNEAQ. DNA for the CDR3: TGTGCCAGCAGCTTAGCGTACCTCCCCGGGACACCAAGAAATCAGCCCCAGCATTTT. It specifies CASSLAYLPGTPRNQPQHF.

In DNA, the CDR3 is TGTGCCAGCAGCACGTACAGGGGGCCCCAGCATTTT. It specifies CASSTYRGPQHF. J is TRBJ1-5 and V is TRBV7-2; 7 bases are a match to TRBD1. The V segment lost 5 bases and the J segment 9 bases; nucleotides outside the gene matches: 4. The CDR3 contains 12 residues. From germline, CDR1 is SGHTA and CDR2 FQGNSA.

The rearrangement links TRBV5-1 to TRBJ1-5; D might be TRBD1 (5 bases). V lost 0 bases, J lost 2 bases, and 9 bases lay in between. CDR3 length: 15 amino acids. Germline CDR1 SGHRS, CDR2 YFSETQ. CDR3 DNA sequence: TGCGCCAGCAGCTTGGCGGGGGTGCGCAATCAGCCCCAGCATTTT. Amino acid sequence: CASSLAGVRNQPQHF.

CDR3: CAIYGVPGAPGLAGFRGQYF. CDR3 sequence (DNA): TGTGCCATTTATGGGGTCCCAGGGGCGCCGGGACTAGCGGGATTCCGCGGGCAGTACTTC. The rearrangement joins TRBV2 to TRBJ2-7; 13 bases are shared with TRBD2. V lost 10 bases to trimming and J lost 9 bases; unmatched junction nucleotides: 30. The CDR3 is made up of 20 amino acids. Germline lookup yields CDR1 SNHLY and CDR2 FYNNEI. Based on the CDR3 plus reference TRBV2 and TRBJ2-7, the full variable domain is EPEVTQTPSHQVTQMGQEVILRCVPISNHLYFYWYRQILGQKVEFLVSFYNNEISEKSEIFDDQFSVERPDGSNFTLKIRSTKLEDSAMYFCAIYGVPGAPGLAGFRGQYFGPGTRLTVT.

The gene calls are TRBV24-1 and TRBJ2-1; 11 positions match TRBD2. The CDR3 loop spans 16 amino acids. V lost 5 bases and J lost 4; bases outside the gene matches: 6. The germline gives CDR1 KGHDR, CDR2 SFDVKD. In DNA, the CDR3 is TGTGCCACCAGTGTTATTAGCGGGAGGGGGTACAATGAGCAGTTCTTC. Residues: CATSVISGRGYNEQFF.

The chain has TRBV6-5 and TRBJ1-5; D call uncertain. Germline-derived CDR1 and CDR2 are MNHEY and SVGAGI. CDR3 length equals 13 residues. V lost 2 bases and J 6 bases, leaving 8 bases between the germline ends. CDR3 sequence (DNA): TGTGCCAGCAGTTACACTTGGGCTCAGCCCCAGCATTTT. Protein product: CASSYTWAQPQHF.

This sequence joins TRBV3-1 (or the pseudogene TRBV3-2) and TRBJ2-7; the D is unclear. In germline, CDR1 is LGHDT, CDR2 YNNKEL (reference sequence). CDR3 length equals 12 residues. V was trimmed by 0 bases and J by 7 bases, leaving 7 bases between them. This chain's CDR3 is CASSQDHREQYF. In DNA form, the CDR3 reads TGTGCCAGCAGCCAAGATCACCGGGAGCAGTACTTC.

This sequence joins TRBV7-9 and TRBJ1-3; no firm D call. Germline CDR1 and CDR2: SEHNR and FQNEAQ (reference sequence). The CDR3 is 17 amino acids. The ends were cut back, 0 bases at V and 0 bases at J, with 12 bases in the middle. The CDR3 DNA reads as TGTGCCAGCAGCTTAGCGCTCGGAGGGAACTCTGGAAACACCATATATTTT. This translates into CASSLALGGNSGNTIYF.

Only one count was recorded for this clone. The genes are TRBV3-1 (or the pseudogene TRBV3-2) and TRBJ2-1, with 13 bases aligning to TRBD2. CDR3 length: 23 amino acids. Losses at the gene ends were 1 base for V and 1 base for J; bases not matched to a gene: 19. Germline-derived CDR1 and CDR2 are LGHDT and YNNKEL (reference sequence). CDR3 nucleotide sequence: TGTGCCAGCAGCCAAGGCACACTAGCGGGAGGGTCCCTCTCGCTGGAGTCCTACAATGAGCAGTTCTTC. Translating it yields CASSQGTLAGGSLSLESYNEQFF.

CDR3 sequence reads: CASNVAGTGGNTIYF. In DNA, the CDR3 is TGTGCCAGCAATGTGGCAGGAACGGGGGGAAACACCATATATTTT. The chain couples TRBV28 to TRBJ1-3, with D unresolved. Looked up from germline, CDR1 is MDHEN and CDR2 is SYDVKM. V was cut by 7 bases and J by 4 bases, with 17 bases left in between. The CDR3 covers 15 residues.

The V call is TRBV16, the J call TRBJ2-2, with D possibly TRBD1 on 6 matching bases. The CDR3 is 15 amino acids. CDR1 is KGHSY and CDR2 is FQNENV in the germline V gene. V was cut by 0 bases and J by 6 bases, with 11 bases left in between. This CDR3 is CASSQSRQGSGELFF. The CDR3 bases are TGTGCCAGCAGCCAATCTCGCCAGGGGTCCGGGGAGCTGTTTTTT. The complete variable domain, with remaining parts taken from reference TRBV16 and TRBJ2-2, reads GEEVAQTPKHLVRGEGQKAKLYCAPIKGHSYVFWYQQVLKNEFKFLISFQNENVFDETGMPKERFSAKCLPNSPCSLEIQATKLEDSAVYFCASSQSRQGSGELFFGEGSRLTVL.

This clone came up once. The V call is TRBV4-3, the J call TRBJ2-3; D is perhaps TRBD1 (6 bases). V dropped 0 bases and J dropped 0 bases, with 19 bases sitting between them. CDR3 size: 19 residues. Germline V gene lookup returns CDR1 LGHNA and CDR2 YSLEER. In DNA form, the CDR3 reads TGCGCCAGCAGCCAAGATTCGCTGGGGGCGGCAACTAGCACAGATACGCAGTATTTT. It translates to CASSQDSLGAATSTDTQYF.

V usage is TRBV6-5 and J usage is TRBJ1-4, with D possibly TRBD1 on 5 matching bases. V was trimmed by 6 bases and J by 0 bases, leaving 11 bases between them. Looked up from germline, CDR1 is MNHEY and CDR2 is SVGAGI. The CDR3 totals 15 residues. The CDR3 loop is CASSADRTTNEKLFF. CDR3 DNA: TGTGCCAGCAGCGCCGACAGAACAACTAATGAAAAACTGTTTTTT.

J is TRBJ2-2 and V is TRBV4-1, with TRBD2 matching over 12 bases. Trimming took 1 base from V and 6 from J; bases not matched to a gene: 18. Germline values: CDR1 MGHRA, CDR2 YSYEKL. The CDR3 is 21 residues long. CDR3 bases: TGCGCCAGCAGCCAAGCAGGGCAGGCCGGACTAGCGGGATCGGACCCCGGGGAGCTGTTTTTT. Translation gives CASSQAGQAGLAGSDPGELFF.

The chain uses TRBV20-1 and TRBJ2-7, with D possibly matching TRBD2 (6 bases). The germline V gene encodes CDR1 DFQATT and CDR2 SNEGSKA (reference sequence). The V gene lost 2 bases and the J gene lost 7 bases, with 9 bases spanning the gap. This CDR3 comprises 11 residues. As DNA, the CDR3 is TGCAGTGCTAGACAGGCGGGGGAGCAGTACTTC. This codes for CSARQAGEQYF.

This sequence joins TRBV2 and TRBJ1-3; unclear D gene. V lost 6 bases, J lost 0 bases, and 3 bases lay in between. Germline values: CDR1 SNHLY, CDR2 FYNNEI. The CDR3 extends over 12 amino acids. CDR3: CASSGSGNTIYF. In nucleotides, the CDR3 is TGTGCCAGCAGCGGCTCTGGAAACACCATATATTTT.